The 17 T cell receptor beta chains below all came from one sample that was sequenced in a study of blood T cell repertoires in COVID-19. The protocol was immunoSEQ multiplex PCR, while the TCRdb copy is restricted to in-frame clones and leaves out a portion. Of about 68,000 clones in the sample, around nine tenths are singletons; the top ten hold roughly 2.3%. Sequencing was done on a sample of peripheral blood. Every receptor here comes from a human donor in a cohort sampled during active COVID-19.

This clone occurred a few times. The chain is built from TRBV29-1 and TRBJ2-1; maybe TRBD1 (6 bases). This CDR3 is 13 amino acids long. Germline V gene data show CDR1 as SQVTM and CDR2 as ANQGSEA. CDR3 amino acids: CKTGTPSYNEQFF. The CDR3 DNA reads TGCAAGACCGGGACACCCTCCTACAATGAGCAGTTCTTC.

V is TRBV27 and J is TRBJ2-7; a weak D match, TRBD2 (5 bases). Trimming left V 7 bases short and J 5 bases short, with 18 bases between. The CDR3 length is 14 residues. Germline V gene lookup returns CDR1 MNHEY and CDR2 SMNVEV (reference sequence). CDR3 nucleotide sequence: TGTGCCAGCAATGATCTACTAGGTGGCAACGAGCAGTACTTC. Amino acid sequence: CASNDLLGGNEQYF.

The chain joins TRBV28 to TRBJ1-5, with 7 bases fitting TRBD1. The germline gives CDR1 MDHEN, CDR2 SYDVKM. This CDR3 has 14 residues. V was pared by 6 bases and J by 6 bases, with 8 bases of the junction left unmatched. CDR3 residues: CASSRRQGGQPQHF. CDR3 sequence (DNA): TGTGCCAGCAGCCGCCGACAGGGCGGTCAGCCCCAGCATTTT.

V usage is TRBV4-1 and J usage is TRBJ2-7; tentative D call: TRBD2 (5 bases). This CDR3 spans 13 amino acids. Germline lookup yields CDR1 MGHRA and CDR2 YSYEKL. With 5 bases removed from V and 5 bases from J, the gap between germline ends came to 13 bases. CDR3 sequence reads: CASSRAAGDEQYF. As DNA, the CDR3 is TGCGCCAGCAGCAGGGCAGCCGGGGACGAGCAGTACTTC.

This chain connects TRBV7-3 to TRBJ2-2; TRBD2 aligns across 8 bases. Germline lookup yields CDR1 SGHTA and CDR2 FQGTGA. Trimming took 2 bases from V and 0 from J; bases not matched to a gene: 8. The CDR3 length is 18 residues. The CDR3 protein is CASSLRAPGLANTGELFF. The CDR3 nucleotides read TGTGCCAGCAGCTTACGAGCCCCGGGACTAGCGAACACCGGGGAGCTGTTTTTT.

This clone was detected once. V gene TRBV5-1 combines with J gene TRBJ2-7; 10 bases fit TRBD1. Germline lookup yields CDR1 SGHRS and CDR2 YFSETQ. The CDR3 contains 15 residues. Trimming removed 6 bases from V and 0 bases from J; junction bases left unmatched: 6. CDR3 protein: CASTLRTGGSYEQYF. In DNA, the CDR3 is TGCGCCAGCACCTTACGGACAGGGGGCTCCTACGAGCAGTACTTC.

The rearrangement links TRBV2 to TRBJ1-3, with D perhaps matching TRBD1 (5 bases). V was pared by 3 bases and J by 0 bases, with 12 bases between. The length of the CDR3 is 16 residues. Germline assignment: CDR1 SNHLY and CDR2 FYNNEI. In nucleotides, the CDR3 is TGTGCCAGCAGTGATAGACAGTCTTCCTCTGGAAACACCATATATTTT. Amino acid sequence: CASSDRQSSSGNTIYF.

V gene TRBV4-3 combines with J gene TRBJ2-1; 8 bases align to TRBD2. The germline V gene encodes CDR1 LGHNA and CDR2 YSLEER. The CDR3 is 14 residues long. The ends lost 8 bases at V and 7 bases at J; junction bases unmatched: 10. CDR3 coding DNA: TGCGCCAGCGGAACTAGCGGTCGAGCTAATGAGCAGTTCTTC. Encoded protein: CASGTSGRANEQFF.

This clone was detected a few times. In DNA form, the CDR3 reads TGTGCCAGTAAGTCGAGCGTGAGCAATCAGCCCCAGCATTTT. Translated: CASKSSVSNQPQHF. The V call is TRBV27, the J call TRBJ1-5; D not certain. V lost 9 bases and J 1 base, leaving 13 bases between the germline ends. There are 14 residues in the CDR3. CDR1 and CDR2 from the germline V gene are MNHEY and SMNVEV (reference sequence).

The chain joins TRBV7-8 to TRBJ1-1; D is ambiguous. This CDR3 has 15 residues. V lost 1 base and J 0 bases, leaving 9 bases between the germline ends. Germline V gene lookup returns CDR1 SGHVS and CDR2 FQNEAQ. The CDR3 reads CASSLEPLLNTEAFF. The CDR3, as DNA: TGTGCCAGCAGCTTAGAACCACTTCTGAACACTGAAGCTTTCTTT. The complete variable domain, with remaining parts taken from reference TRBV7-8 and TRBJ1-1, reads GAGVSQSPRYKVAKRGQDVALRCDPISGHVSLFWYQQALGQGPEFLTYFQNEAQLDKSGLPSDRFFAERPEGSVSTLKIQRTQQEDSAVYLCASSLEPLLNTEAFFGQGTRLTVV.

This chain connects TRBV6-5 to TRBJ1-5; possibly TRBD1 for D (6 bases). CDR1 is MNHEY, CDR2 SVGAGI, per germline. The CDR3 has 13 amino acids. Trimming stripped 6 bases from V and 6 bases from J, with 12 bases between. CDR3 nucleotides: TGTGCCAGCAGGGGGGGGGCGGCTCAGCCCCAGCATTTT. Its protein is CASRGGAAQPQHF.

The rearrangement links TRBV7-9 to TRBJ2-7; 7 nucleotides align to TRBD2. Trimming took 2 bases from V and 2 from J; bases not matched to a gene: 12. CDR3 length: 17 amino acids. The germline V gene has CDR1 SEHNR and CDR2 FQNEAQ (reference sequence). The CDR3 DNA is TGTGCCAGCAGCTTAAACCACCCCCGGGGGGAGGCCTACGAGCAGTACTTC. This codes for CASSLNHPRGEAYEQYF.

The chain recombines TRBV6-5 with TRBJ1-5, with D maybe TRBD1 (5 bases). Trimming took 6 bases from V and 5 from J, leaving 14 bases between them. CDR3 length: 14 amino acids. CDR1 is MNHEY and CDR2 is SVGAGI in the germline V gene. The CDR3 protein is CASSAVGADQPQHF. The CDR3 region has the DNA TGTGCCAGCAGCGCCGTTGGGGCAGATCAGCCCCAGCATTTT.

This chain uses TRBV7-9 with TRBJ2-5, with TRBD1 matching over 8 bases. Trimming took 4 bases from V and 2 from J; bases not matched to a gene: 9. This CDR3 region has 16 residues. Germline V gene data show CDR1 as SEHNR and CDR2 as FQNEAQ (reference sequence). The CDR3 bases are TGTGCCAGCAGCTGGAGTCAGGGGGCGCGTCAAGAGACCCAGTACTTC. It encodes CASSWSQGARQETQYF.

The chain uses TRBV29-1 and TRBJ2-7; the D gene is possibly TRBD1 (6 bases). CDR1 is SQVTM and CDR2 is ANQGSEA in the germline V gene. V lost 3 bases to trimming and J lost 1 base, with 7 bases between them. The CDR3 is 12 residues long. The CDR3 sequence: CSVEGTSYEQYF. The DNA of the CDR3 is TGCAGCGTTGAGGGGACATCCTACGAGCAGTACTTC.

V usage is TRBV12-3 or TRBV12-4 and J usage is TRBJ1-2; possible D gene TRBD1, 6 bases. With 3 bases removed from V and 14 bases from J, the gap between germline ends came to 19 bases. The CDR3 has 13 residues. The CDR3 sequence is CASSFEGRQVLTF. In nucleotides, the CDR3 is TGTGCCAGCAGTTTTGAGGGGAGACAGGTCCTGACCTTC.

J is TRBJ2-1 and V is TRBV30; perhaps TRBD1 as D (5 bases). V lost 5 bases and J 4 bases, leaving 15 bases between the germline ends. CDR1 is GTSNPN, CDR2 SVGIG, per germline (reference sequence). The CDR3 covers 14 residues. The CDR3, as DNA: TGTGCCTGGCTAAAGGGGCAAACTTACAATGAGCAGTTCTTC. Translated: CAWLKGQTYNEQFF.